A selection of T cell receptor beta chains follows, all from one sample in a study of T cell responses to AZD1222 COVID-19 vaccine. The protocol was immunoSEQ multiplex PCR, while the TCRdb copy is restricted to in-frame clones and leaves out a portion. The table has around 44,000 clones, 80% to 90% seen once. Sample: peripheral blood, taken 28 days after the second AZD1222 dose. These receptors came from an adult who received the AZD1222 COVID-19 vaccine. Both conserved end residues are part of each CDR3. Fields, in order: J gene, V gene, CDR3 protein.

TRBJ1-6,TRBV5-8,CASSLEYSSPLHF
TRBJ1-1,TRBV2,CASSEWGSTEAFF
TRBJ1-4,TRBV6-5,CASSYSPATNEKLFF
TRBJ2-2,TRBV6-5,CASMTGGDTGELFF
TRBJ2-7,TRBV12-5,CASGFGQGTNEQYF
TRBJ2-7,TRBV5-4,CASSLARVDSEQYF
TRBJ2-1,TRBV9,CASSAGLGVGLNEQFF
TRBJ2-7,TRBV27,CASSTDRDYYEQYF
TRBJ1-1,TRBV4-2,CASSHPDRENTEAFF
TRBJ2-7,TRBV3-1/TRBV3-2,CASSQDQGRALALQYF
TRBJ2-7,TRBV28,CASSLTGTLEQYF
TRBJ1-5,TRBV18,CASSPPEGVQPQHF
TRBJ2-1,TRBV19,CASSTRLGNEQFF
TRBJ1-5,TRBV19,CASSSRGGNQPQHF
TRBJ2-7,TRBV7-2,CASSARLAGATYEQYF
TRBJ2-7,TRBV21-1,CASSTRIRGRSSYEQYF
TRBJ1-6,TRBV6-5,CASSGTGTGGSPLHF
TRBJ2-1,TRBV7-6,CASSEGAGFNDEQFF
TRBJ2-3,TRBV19,CASSIANLETDTQYF
TRBJ1-2,TRBV5-1,CASSLPGGDGYTF
TRBJ1-2,TRBV29-1,CSVEGGAGDPNYGYTF